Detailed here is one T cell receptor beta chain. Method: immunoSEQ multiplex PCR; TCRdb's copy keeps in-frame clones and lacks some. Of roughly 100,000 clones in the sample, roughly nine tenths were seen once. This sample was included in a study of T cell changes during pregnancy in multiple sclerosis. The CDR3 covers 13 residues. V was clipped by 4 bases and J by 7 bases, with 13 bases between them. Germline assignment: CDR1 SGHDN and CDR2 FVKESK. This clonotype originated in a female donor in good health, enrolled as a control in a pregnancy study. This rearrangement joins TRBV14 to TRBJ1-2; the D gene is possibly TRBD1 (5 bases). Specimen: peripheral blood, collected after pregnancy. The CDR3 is CASSPAREVGYTF. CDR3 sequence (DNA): TGTGCCAGCAGCCCGGCCAGGGAGGTTGGCTACACCTTC.